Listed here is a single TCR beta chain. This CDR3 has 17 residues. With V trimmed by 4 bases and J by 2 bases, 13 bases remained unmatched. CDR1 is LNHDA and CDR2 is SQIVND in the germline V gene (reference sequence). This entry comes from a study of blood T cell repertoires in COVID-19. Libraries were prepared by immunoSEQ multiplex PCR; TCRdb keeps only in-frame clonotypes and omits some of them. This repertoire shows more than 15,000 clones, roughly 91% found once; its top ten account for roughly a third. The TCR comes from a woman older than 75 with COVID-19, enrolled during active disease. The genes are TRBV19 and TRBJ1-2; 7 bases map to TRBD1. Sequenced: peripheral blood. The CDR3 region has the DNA TGTGCCAGTAGTACCTCTAGGGGACAGACCCAGAACTATGGCTACACCTTC. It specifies CASSTSRGQTQNYGYTF.